The present entry profiles one TCR beta chain with its context. These data belong to a study of cytomegalovirus exposure and HLA in healthy donors. Germline lookup yields CDR1 SGHRS and CDR2 YFSETQ. Trimming cost V 4 bases and J 8 bases, with 13 bases left between them. This CDR3 region has 13 residues. PCR employed 60 Vbeta and 13 Jbeta primers. Only in-frame clones appear in the TCRdb table, and some are missing; sequencing was by immunoSEQ multiplex PCR. The table lists around 160,000 clones. This chain connects TRBV5-1 to TRBJ2-1; no definite D call. This TCR derives from a woman in her 50s in good health and CMV-seronegative. The sequenced sample consisted of PBMCs. The DNA of the CDR3 is TGCGCCAGCAGCCTCCCAGGCTTTGATGAGCAGTTCTTC. This codes for CASSLPGFDEQFF. The entire variable domain, with the rest obtained from reference TRBV5-1 and TRBJ2-1, is as follows: KAGVTQTPRYLIKTRGQQVTLSCSPISGHRSVSWYQQTPGQGLQFLFEYFSETQRNKGNFPGRFSGRQFSNSRSEMNVSTLELGDSALYLCASSLPGFDEQFFGPGTRLTVL.